This TCR beta chain appears in the sequencing data of a study of OX40 agonist ivuxolimab in advanced cancers. With respect to the entire study: Ivuxolimab was an agonistic, fully human IgG2 monoclonal antibody directed against OX40 (CD134), a costimulatory receptor. Patients were allowed to have had prior anti-PD-1, anti-PD-L1 or anti-CTLA-4 therapy, and 40% to 45% of the dose-escalation patients had previously received checkpoint inhibitors. Partial responses occurred in three dose-escalation patients, of whom one had hepatocellular carcinoma and two had cutaneous melanoma. The point of sequencing TCRbeta in the periphery was to test whether ivuxolimab changed TCR sequence diversity and drove clonal T-cell expansion. The paper covers the monotherapy dose-escalation part of the phase I ivuxolimab trial, which included N = 52 patients. Of the approximately 50 dose-escalation patients, hepatocellular carcinoma was present in about 20, melanoma in approximately 15, renal cell carcinoma in 9 and head and neck cancer in 9. Intravenous ivuxolimab was administered to patients every 2 weeks at six dose levels: 0.01, 0.1, 0.3, 1.5, 3 and 10 mg/kg. A male proportion of roughly 80% and a mean age of approximately 58 years, ranging from roughly 23 to 85, were recorded for the dose-escalation cohort.

This clone appeared a single time. Its antigen remains undetermined. Base qualities are missing; no much larger clone stands one base away. Patients with autoimmune disease history or receiving systemic immunosuppression were excluded from the trial. Peripheral blood for TCR sequencing was collected from all dose cohorts at baseline, on cycle 4 day 1, and on cycle 7 day 1. The samples were drawn from a first-in-human, open-label, multicenter phase I dose-escalation trial of ivuxolimab. Adults with locally advanced or metastatic melanoma, renal cell, hepatocellular, or head and neck squamous cell carcinoma were enrolled in the trial. Before TCR sequencing, CD4+ and CD8+ T cells were separately sorted from peripheral blood. Results the study describes overall, beyond this receptor: In the 0.1-3.0 mg/kg groups, partial responders were among the patients with the lowest normalized peripheral clonal expansion, particularly in CD8+ T cells. On average, CD8+ T cells showed more expanded clones than CD4+ T cells after ivuxolimab. At doses of 0.1 to 3.0 mg/kg, clonal expansion of both CD4+ and CD8+ blood T cells was observed from baseline to week 6. Antigen specificity was not determined for the clonally expanded peripheral T cells. Low levels of normalized T-cell clonal expansion were also seen in some nonresponding patients.

CDR1 and CDR2, looked up from the germline V gene (reference sequence), are SEHNR and FQNEAQ. Trimming takes 11 bases off V and 2 bases off J; junction bases not matched to a gene: 4. Measured from the cysteine to the phenylalanine, the CDR3 is 12 residues long. Only the CDR3 DNA stays, 36 bases, in frame from base 1. To sequence the TCRbeta CDR3 region, genomic DNA was isolated from the sorted cells. The immunoSEQ Assay was used to sequence the TCRbeta CDR3 regions. What TCRdb holds here is the immuneACCESS table cut down to in-frame rearrangements. Part of the clones is not present; checked against another copy, under half of the missing clones reflect an unresolved V gene, and the others are unexplained. The sample has fewer than 15,000 clones on record, approximately 80% of them singletons. About 32% of the sample lies in the top ten.

This specimen was CD4+ or CD8+ T cells sorted from blood, taken in a trial of the OX40 agonist ivuxolimab. The clonotype originates from an adult with an advanced solid tumor such as melanoma, head and neck, liver or kidney cancer. The chain employs TRBV7-9 and TRBJ2-7, with 9 middle bases fitting TRBD2. The CDR3 protein: CAGERGAYEQYF. Read as DNA, the sequence is TGTGCCGGGGAGCGGGGGGCCTACGAGCAGTACTTC.